The 10 T cell receptor beta chains below come from one sample, sequenced in a study of blood T cell repertoires in COVID-19. Data came from immunoSEQ multiplex PCR; TCRdb stores just in-frame clones and leaves some out. The sample includes more than 110,000 clones, 76% of them seen just once. The sequencing sample was made of peripheral blood. The receptors originated from a woman aged 80 or older with active or convalescent COVID-19.

This clone was seen more than once but under ten times. This chain uses TRBV3-1 (or the pseudogene TRBV3-2) with TRBJ2-1; TRBD2 is a possible D gene (5 bases). CDR1 is LGHDT and CDR2 is YNNKEL in the germline V gene (reference sequence). V gave up 1 base and J gave up 3 bases, with 10 bases separating them. CDR3 size: 15 residues. The chain's CDR3 is CASSQGGFYYNEQFF. CDR3 in DNA: TGTGCCAGCAGCCAAGGAGGGTTTTACTACAATGAGCAGTTCTTC.

V gene TRBV20-1 combines with J gene TRBJ2-3; possibly TRBD2 for D (7 bases). Germline V gene lookup returns CDR1 DFQATT and CDR2 SNEGSKA (reference sequence). The V and J ends lost 3 bases and 4 bases respectively, with 14 bases between them. The CDR3 consists of 14 residues. CDR3 protein: CSASRGGPSDTQYF. CDR3 DNA: TGCAGTGCTAGTAGGGGGGGGCCGTCAGATACGCAGTATTTT.

This clone was counted a single time. V usage is TRBV2 and J usage is TRBJ1-1; D may be TRBD1 (5 bases). Germline-derived CDR1 and CDR2 are SNHLY and FYNNEI. V was trimmed by 7 bases and J by 4 bases, leaving 13 bases between them. The CDR3 has 13 amino acids. CDR3 in DNA: TGTGCCAGCAAATTACAGGCGAGCACTGAAGCTTTCTTT. Its translation is CASKLQASTEAFF. The full variable domain, completed using reference TRBV2 and TRBJ1-1, is EPEVTQTPSHQVTQMGQEVILRCVPISNHLYFYWYRQILGQKVEFLVSFYNNEISEKSEIFDDQFSVERPDGSNFTLKIRSTKLEDSAMYFCASKLQASTEAFFGQGTRLTVV.

The rearrangement joins TRBV6-5 to TRBJ1-2, with 8 bases aligning to TRBD1. The CDR3 sequence is 14 residues long. Losses at the gene ends were 8 bases for V and 5 bases for J; bases not matched to a gene: 10. CDR1 and CDR2 (germline): MNHEY, SVGAGI. The CDR3 region has the DNA TGTGCCAGCTCAGGGGGCCAGGTCTGGTATGGCTACACCTTC. Protein sequence: CASSGGQVWYGYTF.

This rearrangement joins TRBV4-2 to TRBJ2-5, with D perhaps matching TRBD2 (7 bases). The V end lost 0 bases, the J end lost 5 bases, and 19 bases lay between the germline ends. The CDR3 extends over 17 amino acids. CDR1 LGHNA and CDR2 YNFKEQ come from the germline V gene. CDR3 amino acids: CASSQELGGAGTETQYF. The CDR3 DNA is TGTGCCAGCAGCCAAGAGTTGGGGGGGGCGGGTACCGAGACCCAGTACTTC.

The rearrangement joins TRBV30 to TRBJ2-5; 14 bases are shared with TRBD2. This CDR3 contains 16 residues. Germline trimming cut 1 base from V and 4 bases from J; bases unmatched to any gene: 5. Germline-derived CDR1 and CDR2 are GTSNPN and SVGIG (reference sequence). CDR3 coding DNA: TGTGCCTGGAGTGGACTAGCGGGGGGGCCTGGAGAGACCCAGTACTTC. Its translation is CAWSGLAGGPGETQYF.

The chain is built from TRBV20-1 and TRBJ1-2, with D unresolved. The CDR3 covers 11 residues. Per germline, CDR1 DFQATT and CDR2 SNEGSKA (reference sequence). The V gene lost 3 bases and the J gene lost 6 bases, with 8 bases spanning the gap. The CDR3, as DNA: TGCAGTGCTAGTTCGCAGAATGGCTACACCTTC. Amino acids: CSASSQNGYTF.

V is TRBV27 and J is TRBJ2-5; 7 nucleotides match TRBD1. CDR3 size: 15 residues. Trimming at V came to 3 bases and at J to 5 bases, leaving 9 bases not matched to a gene. Germline V gives CDR1 MNHEY, CDR2 SMNVEV (reference sequence). The CDR3 reads CASSLQRQDRETQYF. The CDR3, as DNA: TGTGCCAGCAGTTTGCAGAGACAGGACAGGGAGACCCAGTACTTC.

The genes are TRBV2 and TRBJ1-5; maybe TRBD1 (5 bases). Per the germline V gene, CDR1 is SNHLY and CDR2 is FYNNEI. The V end lost 9 bases, the J end lost 0 bases, and 12 bases lay between the germline ends. The length of the CDR3 is 14 residues. This CDR3 reads CASNRGGSNQPQHF. The DNA for the CDR3 is TGTGCCAGTAACCGGGGGGGTAGCAATCAGCCCCAGCATTTT.

The chain joins TRBV18 to TRBJ1-1, with D possibly being TRBD1 (5 bases). The CDR3 is 12 amino acids. V was shortened by 2 bases and J by 7 bases, with 8 bases between the two germline ends. Germline loops: CDR1 KGHSH, CDR2 LQKENI. The CDR3 here is CASSPGALEAFF. The DNA for the CDR3 is TGTGCCAGCTCACCAGGGGCCCTTGAAGCTTTCTTT.